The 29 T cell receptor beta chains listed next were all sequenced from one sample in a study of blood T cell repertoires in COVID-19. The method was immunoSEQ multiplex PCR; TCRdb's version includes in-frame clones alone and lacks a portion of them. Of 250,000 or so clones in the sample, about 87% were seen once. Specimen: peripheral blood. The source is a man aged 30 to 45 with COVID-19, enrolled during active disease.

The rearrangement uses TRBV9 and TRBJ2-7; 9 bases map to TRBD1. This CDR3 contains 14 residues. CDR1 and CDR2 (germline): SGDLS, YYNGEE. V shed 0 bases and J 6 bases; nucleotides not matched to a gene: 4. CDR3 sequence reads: CASSVGGQGFEQYF. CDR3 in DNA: TGTGCCAGCAGCGTAGGGGGACAGGGATTCGAGCAGTACTTC.

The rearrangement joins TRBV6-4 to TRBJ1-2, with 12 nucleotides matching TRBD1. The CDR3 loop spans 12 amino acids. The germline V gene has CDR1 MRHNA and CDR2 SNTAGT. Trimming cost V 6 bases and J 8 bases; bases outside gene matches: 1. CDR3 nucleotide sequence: TGTGCCAGCAGGGGGACAGGGGGCGGCTACACCTTC. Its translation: CASRGTGGGYTF.

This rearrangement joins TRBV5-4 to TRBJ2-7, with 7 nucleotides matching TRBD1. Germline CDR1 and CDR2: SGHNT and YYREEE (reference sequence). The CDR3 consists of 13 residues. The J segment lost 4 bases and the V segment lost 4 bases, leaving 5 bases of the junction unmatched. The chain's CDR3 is CASSKTGSYEQYF. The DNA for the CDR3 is TGTGCCAGCAGCAAGACAGGGTCATACGAGCAGTACTTC.

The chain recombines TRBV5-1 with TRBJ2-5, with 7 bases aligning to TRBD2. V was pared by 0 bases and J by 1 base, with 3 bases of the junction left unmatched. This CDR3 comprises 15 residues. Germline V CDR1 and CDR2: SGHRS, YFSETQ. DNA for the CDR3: TGCGCCAGCAGCTTGGTGCTAGCGGCCCAAGAGACCCAGTACTTC. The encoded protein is CASSLVLAAQETQYF.

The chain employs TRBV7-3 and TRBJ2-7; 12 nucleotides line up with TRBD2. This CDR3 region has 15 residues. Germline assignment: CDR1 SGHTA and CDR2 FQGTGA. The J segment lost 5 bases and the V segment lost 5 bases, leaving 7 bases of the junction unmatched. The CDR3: CASSRRLAGADEQYF. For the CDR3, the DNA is TGTGCCAGCAGCCGGCGACTAGCGGGAGCTGACGAGCAGTACTTC.

The CDR3 loop is CASSPQAGQPQHF. DNA of the CDR3: TGCGCCAGCAGCCCCCAAGCCGGGCAGCCCCAGCATTTT. The chain combines TRBV4-1 with TRBJ1-5; D uncertain. Trimming took 4 bases from V and 7 from J, leaving 11 bases between them. From germline, CDR1 is MGHRA and CDR2 YSYEKL. The CDR3 length is 13 residues.

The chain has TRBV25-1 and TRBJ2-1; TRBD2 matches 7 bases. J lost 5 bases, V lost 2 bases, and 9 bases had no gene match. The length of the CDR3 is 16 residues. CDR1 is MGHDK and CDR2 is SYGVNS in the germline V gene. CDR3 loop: CASSEDWGGRHNEQFF. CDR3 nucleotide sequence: TGTGCCAGCAGTGAAGATTGGGGCGGGAGACACAATGAGCAGTTCTTC.

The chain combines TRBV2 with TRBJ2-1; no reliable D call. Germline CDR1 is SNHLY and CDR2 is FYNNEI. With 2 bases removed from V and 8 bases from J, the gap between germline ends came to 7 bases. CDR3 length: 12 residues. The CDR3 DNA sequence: TGTGCCAGCAGTGAAACGAGGCATGAGCAGTTCTTC. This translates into CASSETRHEQFF.

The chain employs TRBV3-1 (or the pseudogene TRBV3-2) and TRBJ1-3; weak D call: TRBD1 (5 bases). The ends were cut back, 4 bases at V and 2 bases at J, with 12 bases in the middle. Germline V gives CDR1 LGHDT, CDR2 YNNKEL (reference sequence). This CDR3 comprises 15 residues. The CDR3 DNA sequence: TGTGCCAGCAGCCCCCGCGGGGGTCCTGGAAACACCATATATTTT. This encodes CASSPRGGPGNTIYF.

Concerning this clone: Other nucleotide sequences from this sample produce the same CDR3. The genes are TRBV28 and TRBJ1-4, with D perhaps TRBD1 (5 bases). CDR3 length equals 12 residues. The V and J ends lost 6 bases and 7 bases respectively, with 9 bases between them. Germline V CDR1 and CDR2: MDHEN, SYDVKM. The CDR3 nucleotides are TGTGCCAGCAGCCAAAGGGGTGAAAAACTGTTTTTT. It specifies CASSQRGEKLFF.

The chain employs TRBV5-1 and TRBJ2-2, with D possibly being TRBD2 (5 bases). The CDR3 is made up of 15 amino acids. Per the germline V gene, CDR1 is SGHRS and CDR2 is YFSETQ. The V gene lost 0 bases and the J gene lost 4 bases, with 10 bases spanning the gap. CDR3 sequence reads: CASSLVMRATGELFF. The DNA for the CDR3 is TGCGCCAGCAGCTTGGTTATGAGGGCCACCGGGGAGCTGTTTTTT. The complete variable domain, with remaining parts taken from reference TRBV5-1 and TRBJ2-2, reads KAGVTQTPRYLIKTRGQQVTLSCSPISGHRSVSWYQQTPGQGLQFLFEYFSETQRNKGNFPGRFSGRQFSNSRSEMNVSTLELGDSALYLCASSLVMRATGELFFGEGSRLTVL.

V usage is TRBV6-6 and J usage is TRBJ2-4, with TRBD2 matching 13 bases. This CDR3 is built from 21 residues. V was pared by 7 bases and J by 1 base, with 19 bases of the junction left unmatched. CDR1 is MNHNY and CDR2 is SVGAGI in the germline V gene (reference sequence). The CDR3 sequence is CASTRTSGSGIPLFAKNIQYF. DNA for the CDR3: TGTGCCAGCACTCGGACTAGCGGGAGCGGTATCCCACTCTTCGCCAAAAACATTCAGTACTTC.

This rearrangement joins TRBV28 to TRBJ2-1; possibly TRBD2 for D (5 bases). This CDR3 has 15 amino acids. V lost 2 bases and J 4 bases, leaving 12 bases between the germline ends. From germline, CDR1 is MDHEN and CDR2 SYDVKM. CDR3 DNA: TGTGCCAGCAGTTTAGAGGACTTGGTGTACAATGAGCAGTTCTTC. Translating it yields CASSLEDLVYNEQFF.

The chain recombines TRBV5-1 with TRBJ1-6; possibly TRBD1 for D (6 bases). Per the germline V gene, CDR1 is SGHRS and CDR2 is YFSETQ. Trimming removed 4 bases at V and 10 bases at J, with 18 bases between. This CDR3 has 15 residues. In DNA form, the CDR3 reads TGCGCCAGCAGCGGAAGCCAGGGGACGACGTCACCCCTCCACTTT. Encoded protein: CASSGSQGTTSPLHF.

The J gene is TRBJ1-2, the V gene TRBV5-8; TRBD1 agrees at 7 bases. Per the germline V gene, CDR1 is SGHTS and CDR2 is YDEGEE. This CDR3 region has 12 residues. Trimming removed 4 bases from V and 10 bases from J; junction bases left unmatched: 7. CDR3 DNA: TGTGCCAGCAGCCCGAGACAGGGTACCTACACCTTC. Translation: CASSPRQGTYTF.

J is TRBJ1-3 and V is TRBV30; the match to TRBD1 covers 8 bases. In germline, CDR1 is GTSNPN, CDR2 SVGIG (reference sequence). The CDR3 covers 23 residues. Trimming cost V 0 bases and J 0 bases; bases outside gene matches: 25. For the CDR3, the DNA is TGTGCCTGGAGTGTATGGATAAACCTCAGGGGGCCTTCGGGAGCTTACTCTGGAAACACCATATATTTT. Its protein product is CAWSVWINLRGPSGAYSGNTIYF. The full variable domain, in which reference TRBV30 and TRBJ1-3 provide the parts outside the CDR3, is SQTIHQWPATLVQPVGSPLSLECTVEGTSNPNLYWYRQAAGRGLQLLFYSVGIGQISSEVPQNLSASRPQDRQFILSSKKLLLSDSGFYLCAWSVWINLRGPSGAYSGNTIYFGEGSWLTVV.

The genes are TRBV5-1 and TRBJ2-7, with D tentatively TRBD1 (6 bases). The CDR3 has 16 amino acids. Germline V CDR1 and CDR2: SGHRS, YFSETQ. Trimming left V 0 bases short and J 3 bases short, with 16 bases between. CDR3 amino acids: CASSLGGLPLVYEQYF. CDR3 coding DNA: TGCGCCAGCAGCTTGGGGGGGCTGCCGCTCGTCTACGAGCAGTACTTC.

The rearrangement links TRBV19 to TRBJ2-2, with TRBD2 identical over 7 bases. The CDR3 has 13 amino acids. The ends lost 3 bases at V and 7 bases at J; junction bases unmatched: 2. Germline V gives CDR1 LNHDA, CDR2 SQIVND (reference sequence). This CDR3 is CASSISSGGELFF. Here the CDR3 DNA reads TGTGCCAGTAGTATCTCTAGCGGCGGGGAGCTGTTTTTT.

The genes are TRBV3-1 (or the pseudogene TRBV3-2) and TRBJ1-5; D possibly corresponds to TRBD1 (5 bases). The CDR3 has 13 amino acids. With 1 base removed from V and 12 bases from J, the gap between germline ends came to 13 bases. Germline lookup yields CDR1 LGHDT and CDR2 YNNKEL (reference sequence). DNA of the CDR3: TGTGCCAGCAGCCAAGTGGGGGGACGCAACCAGCATTTT. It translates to CASSQVGGRNQHF.

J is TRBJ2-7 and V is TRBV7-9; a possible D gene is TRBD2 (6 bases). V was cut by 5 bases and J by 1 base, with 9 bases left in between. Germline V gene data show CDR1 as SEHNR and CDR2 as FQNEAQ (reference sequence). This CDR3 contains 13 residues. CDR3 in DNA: TGTGCCAGCAGCCGCGGGATTTCCTACGAGCAGTACTTC. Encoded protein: CASSRGISYEQYF.

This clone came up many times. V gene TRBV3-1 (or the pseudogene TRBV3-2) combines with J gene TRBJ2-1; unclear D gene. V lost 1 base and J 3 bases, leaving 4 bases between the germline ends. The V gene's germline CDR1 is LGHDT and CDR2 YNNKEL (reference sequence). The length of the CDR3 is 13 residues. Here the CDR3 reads CASSQVRYNEQFF. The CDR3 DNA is TGTGCCAGCAGCCAAGTCCGCTACAATGAGCAGTTCTTC.

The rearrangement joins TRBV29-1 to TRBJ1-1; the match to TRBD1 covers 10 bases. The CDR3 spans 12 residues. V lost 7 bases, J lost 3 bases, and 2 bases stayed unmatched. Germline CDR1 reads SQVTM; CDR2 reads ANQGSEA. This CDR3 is CSADRGHTEAFF. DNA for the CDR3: TGCAGCGCTGACAGGGGGCACACTGAAGCTTTCTTT.

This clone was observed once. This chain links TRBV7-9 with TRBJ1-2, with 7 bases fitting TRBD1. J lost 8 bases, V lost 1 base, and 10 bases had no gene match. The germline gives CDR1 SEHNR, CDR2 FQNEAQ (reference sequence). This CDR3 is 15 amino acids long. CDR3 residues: CASSLGTGPGEGYTF. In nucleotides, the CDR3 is TGTGCCAGCAGCTTAGGGACAGGCCCCGGGGAAGGCTACACCTTC. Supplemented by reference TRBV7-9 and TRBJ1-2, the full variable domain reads DTGVSQNPRHKITKRGQNVTFRCDPISEHNRLYWYRQTLGQGPEFLTYFQNEAQLEKSRLLSDRFSAERPKGSFSTLEIQRTEQGDSAMYLCASSLGTGPGEGYTFGSGTRLTVV.

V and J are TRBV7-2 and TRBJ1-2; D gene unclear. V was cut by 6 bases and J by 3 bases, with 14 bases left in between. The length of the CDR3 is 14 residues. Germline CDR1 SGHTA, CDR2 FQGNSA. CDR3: CASRLVRQDYGYTF. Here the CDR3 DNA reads TGTGCCAGCAGACTAGTGCGACAAGACTATGGCTACACCTTC.

The CDR3 DNA is TGTGCCAGCAGTGAAGCGGGGGGGGCCTACAATGAGCAGTTCTTC. Protein product: CASSEAGGAYNEQFF. V gene TRBV6-1 combines with J gene TRBJ2-1, with 7 positions matching TRBD2. Looked up from germline, CDR1 is MNHNS and CDR2 is SASEGT. J was trimmed by 2 bases and V by 0 bases; bases with no gene match: 1. This CDR3 has 15 residues.

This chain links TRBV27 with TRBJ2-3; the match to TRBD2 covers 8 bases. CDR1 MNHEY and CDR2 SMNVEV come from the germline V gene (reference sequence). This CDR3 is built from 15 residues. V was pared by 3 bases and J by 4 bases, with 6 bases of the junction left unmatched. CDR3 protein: CASSLAGGHADTQYF. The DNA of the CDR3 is TGTGCCAGCAGTTTGGCGGGGGGACATGCAGATACGCAGTATTTT.

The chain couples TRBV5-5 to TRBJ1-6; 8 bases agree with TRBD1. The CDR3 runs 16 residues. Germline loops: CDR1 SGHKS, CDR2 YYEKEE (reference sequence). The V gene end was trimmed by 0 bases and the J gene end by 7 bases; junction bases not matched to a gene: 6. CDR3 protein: CASSLVIRTGNSPLHF. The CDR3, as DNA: TGTGCCAGCAGCTTGGTGATAAGGACAGGGAATTCACCCCTCCACTTT. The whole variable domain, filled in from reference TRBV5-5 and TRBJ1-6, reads DAGVTQSPTHLIKTRGQQVTLRCSPISGHKSVSWYQQVLGQGPQFIFQYYEKEERGRGNFPDRFSARQFPNYSSELNVNALLLGDSALYLCASSLVIRTGNSPLHFGNGTRLTVT.

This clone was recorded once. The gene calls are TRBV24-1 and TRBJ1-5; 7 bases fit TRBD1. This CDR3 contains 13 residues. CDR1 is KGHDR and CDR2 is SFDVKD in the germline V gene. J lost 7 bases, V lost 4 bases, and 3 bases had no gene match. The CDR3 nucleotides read TGTGCCACCAGTGAATCAGGGGGGCAGCCCCAGCATTTT. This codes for CATSESGGQPQHF.

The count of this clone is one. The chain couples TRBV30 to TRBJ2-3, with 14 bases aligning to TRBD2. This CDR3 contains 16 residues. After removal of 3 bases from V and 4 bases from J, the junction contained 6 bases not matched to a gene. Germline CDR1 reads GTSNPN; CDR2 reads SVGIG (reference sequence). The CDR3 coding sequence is TGTGCCTGGAGCTACGGACTAGCGGGAGGCCCAGATACGCAGTATTTT. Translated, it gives CAWSYGLAGGPDTQYF.